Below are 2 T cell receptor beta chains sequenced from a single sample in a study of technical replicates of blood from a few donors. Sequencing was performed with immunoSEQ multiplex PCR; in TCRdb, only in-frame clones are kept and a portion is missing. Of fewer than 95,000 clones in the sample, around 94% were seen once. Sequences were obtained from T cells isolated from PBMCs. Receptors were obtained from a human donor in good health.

In DNA, the CDR3 is TGTGCTAGTGGTTTGGTCATCAGCGGGGGATACCAAGAGACCCAGTACTTC. Protein product: CASGLVISGGYQETQYF. This chain connects TRBV12-5 to TRBJ2-5, with 8 bases that match TRBD2. V lost 0 bases, J lost 0 bases, and 6 bases stayed unmatched. The length of the CDR3 is 17 residues. In germline, CDR1 is LGHNT, CDR2 FRNRAP.

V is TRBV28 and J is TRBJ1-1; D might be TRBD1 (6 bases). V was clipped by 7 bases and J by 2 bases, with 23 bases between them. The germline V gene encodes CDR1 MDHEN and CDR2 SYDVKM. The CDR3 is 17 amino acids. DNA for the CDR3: TGTGCCAGCAAAGAACGGCTGAGCAGGGGCGCAAACACTGAAGCTTTCTTT. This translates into CASKERLSRGANTEAFF.